These T cell receptor beta chains were read from a single sample in a study of cytomegalovirus exposure and HLA in healthy donors. The protocol was immunoSEQ multiplex PCR, while the TCRdb copy is restricted to in-frame clones and leaves out a portion. The data show 110,000 or so clones, 65% to 80% seen once. The sample comprised PBMCs. The receptor source for this set is a female donor in good health and CMV-seronegative. Each CDR3 is given with its conserved first and last residue. Fields, in order: V gene, J gene, clone size, D gene, CDR3 protein, CDR3 DNA. D genes are given only for firm matches. For some rows the clone size is stated as once, few or many, or as a class when expanded; others skip it.

v_gene: TRBV9
j_gene: TRBJ1-2
abundance: NA
d_gene: NA
CDR3aa: CASSVGTYSPSGYTF
CDR3nt: TGTGCCAGCAGCGTTGGGACATATTCCCCTTCTGGCTACACCTTC

v_gene: TRBV11-2
j_gene: TRBJ1-1
abundance: NA
d_gene: TRBD1
CDR3aa: CASSFSDRGTEAFF
CDR3nt: TGTGCCAGCAGCTTCTCTGACAGGGGCACTGAAGCTTTCTTT

v_gene: TRBV19
j_gene: TRBJ1-5
abundance: once
d_gene: NA
CDR3aa: CASSDSGGNQPQHF
CDR3nt: TGTGCCAGTAGTGATTCGGGGGGCAATCAGCCCCAGCATTTT

v_gene: TRBV25-1
j_gene: TRBJ2-2
abundance: once
d_gene: NA
CDR3aa: CASSDPSGGGEHTGELFF
CDR3nt: TGTGCCAGCAGTGATCCCAGTGGGGGGGGCGAGCACACCGGGGAGCTGTTTTTT

v_gene: TRBV2
j_gene: TRBJ2-1
abundance: once
d_gene: TRBD1
CDR3aa: CASSTGQGYNEQFF
CDR3nt: TGTGCCAGCAGTACGGGACAGGGCTACAATGAGCAGTTCTTC

v_gene: TRBV9
j_gene: TRBJ2-3
abundance: NA
d_gene: TRBD2
CDR3aa: CASSPRLAGNTDTQYF
CDR3nt: TGTGCCAGCAGCCCAAGACTAGCGGGGAACACAGATACGCAGTATTTT

v_gene: TRBV6-5
j_gene: TRBJ2-1
abundance: NA
d_gene: NA
CDR3aa: CASSYRKRTGYNEQFF
CDR3nt: TGTGCCAGCAGTTACCGAAAGCGTACGGGGTACAATGAGCAGTTCTTC

v_gene: TRBV7-8
j_gene: TRBJ1-4
abundance: NA
d_gene: NA
CDR3aa: CASSLVGTATNEKLFF
CDR3nt: TGTGCCAGCAGCTTAGTTGGCACAGCAACTAATGAAAAACTGTTTTTT

v_gene: TRBV19
j_gene: TRBJ1-6
abundance: NA
d_gene: NA
CDR3aa: CASSREQGSGSPLHF
CDR3nt: TGTGCCAGTAGCCGGGAGCAGGGCAGTGGTTCACCCCTCCACTTT

v_gene: TRBV10-3
j_gene: TRBJ1-2
abundance: NA
d_gene: NA
CDR3aa: CAISEAGYDGYTF
CDR3nt: TGTGCCATCAGTGAGGCCGGGTACGATGGCTACACCTTC

v_gene: TRBV12-5
j_gene: TRBJ2-3
abundance: NA
d_gene: NA
CDR3aa: CASSTSGDTQYF
CDR3nt: TGTGCTAGCTCTACATCAGGGGATACGCAGTATTTT

v_gene: TRBV30
j_gene: TRBJ1-1
abundance: NA
d_gene: NA
CDR3aa: CAWSPTGGLNTEAFF
CDR3nt: TGTGCCTGGAGTCCCACGGGGGGACTGAACACTGAAGCTTTCTTT

v_gene: TRBV5-4
j_gene: TRBJ2-1
abundance: NA
d_gene: TRBD1
CDR3aa: CASSLGTGIGNEQFF
CDR3nt: TGTGCCAGCAGCTTGGGGACAGGAATAGGGAATGAGCAGTTCTTC

v_gene: TRBV14
j_gene: TRBJ1-1
abundance: NA
d_gene: NA
CDR3aa: CASSPQGQTEAFF
CDR3nt: TGTGCCAGCAGCCCTCAGGGTCAGACTGAAGCTTTCTTT

v_gene: TRBV30
j_gene: TRBJ2-2
abundance: NA
d_gene: NA
CDR3aa: CAWNRDLRTGELFF
CDR3nt: TGTGCCTGGAACCGGGACTTGAGAACCGGGGAGCTGTTTTTT

v_gene: TRBV5-6
j_gene: TRBJ2-7
abundance: NA
d_gene: TRBD1
CDR3aa: CASILSGKTGAYEQYF
CDR3nt: TGTGCCAGCATCTTGTCTGGGAAGACAGGGGCCTACGAGCAGTACTTC

v_gene: TRBV4-2
j_gene: TRBJ2-7
abundance: NA
d_gene: NA
CDR3aa: CASSQGTSFSYEQYF
CDR3nt: TGTGCCAGCAGCCAGGGTACTAGCTTCTCCTACGAGCAGTACTTC

v_gene: TRBV14
j_gene: TRBJ2-1
abundance: NA
d_gene: TRBD2
CDR3aa: CASSFTGGPVGQFF
CDR3nt: TGTGCCAGCAGCTTTACGGGGGGGCCTGTCGGTCAGTTCTTC

v_gene: TRBV6-1
j_gene: TRBJ1-2
abundance: few
d_gene: NA
CDR3aa: CASSEVRTVNGYTF
CDR3nt: TGTGCCAGCAGTGAAGTAAGGACAGTGAACGGCTACACCTTC

v_gene: TRBV19
j_gene: TRBJ2-1
abundance: NA
d_gene: NA
CDR3aa: CASSILLAKNEQFF
CDR3nt: TGTGCCAGTAGTATACTGCTAGCTAAGAATGAGCAGTTCTTC

v_gene: TRBV7-8
j_gene: TRBJ2-7
abundance: NA
d_gene: NA
CDR3aa: CASSLGEVYEQYF
CDR3nt: TGTGCCAGCAGCTTAGGAGAAGTTTACGAGCAGTACTTC

v_gene: TRBV19
j_gene: TRBJ2-7
abundance: NA
d_gene: NA
CDR3aa: CATSTGFYEQYF
CDR3nt: TGTGCCACATCGACAGGATTCTACGAGCAGTACTTC

v_gene: TRBV19
j_gene: TRBJ2-1
abundance: NA
d_gene: TRBD2
CDR3aa: CASSFGLAGSSEQFF
CDR3nt: TGTGCCAGTAGTTTTGGGCTAGCGGGGTCATCTGAGCAGTTCTTC

v_gene: TRBV9
j_gene: TRBJ1-1
abundance: NA
d_gene: NA
CDR3aa: CASTPSGQNTEAFF
CDR3nt: TGTGCCAGCACCCCGTCGGGACAGAACACTGAAGCTTTCTTT

v_gene: TRBV19
j_gene: TRBJ2-7
abundance: once
d_gene: NA
CDR3aa: CASSSWASGYEQYF
CDR3nt: TGTGCCAGTAGTTCGTGGGCATCGGGGTACGAGCAGTACTTC

v_gene: TRBV12-5
j_gene: TRBJ2-2
abundance: NA
d_gene: NA
CDR3aa: CASGRDIRDTGELFF
CDR3nt: TGTGCTAGTGGTCGGGACATCAGAGACACCGGGGAGCTGTTTTTT

v_gene: TRBV9
j_gene: TRBJ2-1
abundance: few
d_gene: TRBD2
CDR3aa: CASSVVGTSVNEQFF
CDR3nt: TGTGCCAGCAGCGTAGTAGGAACTAGCGTCAATGAGCAGTTCTTC

v_gene: TRBV13
j_gene: TRBJ2-1
abundance: NA
d_gene: TRBD2
CDR3aa: CASSLSGGAYGNEQFF
CDR3nt: TGTGCCAGCAGCTTAAGCGGGGGGGCCTACGGCAATGAGCAGTTCTTC

v_gene: TRBV7-8
j_gene: TRBJ2-2
abundance: NA
d_gene: TRBD2
CDR3aa: CASRPLAGSGELFF
CDR3nt: TGTGCCAGCAGGCCCCTAGCGGGTTCCGGGGAGTTGTTTTTT

v_gene: TRBV7-9
j_gene: TRBJ2-1
abundance: NA
d_gene: TRBD2
CDR3aa: CASSLSSGGAKEQFF
CDR3nt: TGTGCCAGCAGCTTATCTAGCGGGGGGGCCAAAGAGCAGTTCTTC